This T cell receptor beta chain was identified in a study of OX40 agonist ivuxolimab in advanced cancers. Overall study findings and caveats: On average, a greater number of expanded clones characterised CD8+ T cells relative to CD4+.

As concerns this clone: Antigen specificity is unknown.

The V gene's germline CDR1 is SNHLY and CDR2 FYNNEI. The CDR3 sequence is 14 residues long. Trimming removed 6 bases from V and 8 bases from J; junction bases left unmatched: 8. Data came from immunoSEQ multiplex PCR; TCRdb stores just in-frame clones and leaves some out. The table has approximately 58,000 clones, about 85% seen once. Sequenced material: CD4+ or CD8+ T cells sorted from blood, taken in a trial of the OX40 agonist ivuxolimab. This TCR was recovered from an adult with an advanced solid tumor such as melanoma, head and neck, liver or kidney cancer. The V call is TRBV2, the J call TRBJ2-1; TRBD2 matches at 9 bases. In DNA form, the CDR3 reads TGTGCCAGCAGGGGCGGGAGGGCCATAGATGAGCAGTTCTTC. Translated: CASRGGRAIDEQFF.